This entry describes one T cell receptor (beta chain). Primers included in the PCR were 60 Vbeta and 13 Jbeta primers. Using immunoSEQ multiplex PCR, the repertoire was profiled, and TCRdb retains in-frame clones only, with some absent. Of about 170,000 clones in the sample, roughly four fifths are singletons; the top ten hold just over 2%. These data originate in a study of cytomegalovirus exposure and HLA in healthy donors. Source material: PBMCs. This TCR came from a woman in her twenties or thirties in good health and CMV-seropositive.

The CDR3 spells CAWSVRNSQGYTF. As DNA, the CDR3 is TGTGCCTGGAGTGTACGGAACTCGCAGGGTTACACCTTC. The V gene is TRBV30, the J gene TRBJ1-2; the D gene is possibly TRBD1 (5 bases). V was trimmed by 0 bases and J by 11 bases, leaving 16 bases between them. Germline CDR1 reads GTSNPN; CDR2 reads SVGIG (reference sequence). This CDR3 contains 13 residues.